This T cell receptor beta chain was sequenced in a study of HIV-infected patients and healthy controls (dated by TCRdb to between 2012 and 2015). Remarks on this clonotype: Its specific antigen is unknown. One base away there is no much larger clone; base qualities are not given.

Libraries came from 5' RACE. The data were produced on an Illumina MiSeq. Through fastp at Q25 and MiXCR, TCRdb rebuilt clones from the public reads, retaining in-frame beta chains. Rows with one shared CDR3 protein collapse into an entry with the most common genes and DNA. For this sample the table gives approximately 64,000 distinct CDR3 sequences, of which 15% to 20% were detected only once. Together, the top ten hold about 1.5% of the sample. CDR1 and CDR2 are read off the germline V gene as SGHRS and YFSETQ. A distance of 10 bases separates the germline ends of V and J, which lose 0 bases and 0 bases respectively. There are 16 amino acids in the CDR3, from cysteine to phenylalanine inclusive. Left in the record is the CDR3 DNA by itself, 48 bases read in frame from the first base.

The origin of this receptor is a human donor in good health. The source material was CD4+ T cells from blood. The rearranged chain carries TRBV5-1 and TRBJ1-3; the D segment cannot be called with confidence. The CDR3 reads CASSLGYADSGNTIYF. In nucleotide form, the sequence is TGCGCCAGCAGCTTGGGATATGCGGACTCTGGAAACACCATATATTTT.